Following are 27 T cell receptor beta chains from one sample sequenced in a study of immune cell composition in non-small cell lung cancer. The method was immunoSEQ multiplex PCR; TCRdb's version includes in-frame clones alone and lacks a portion of them. The table records over 1,500 clones, around 78% of them present only once. What was sequenced was lung tumor tissue. The receptors were sampled from a human donor with non-small cell lung cancer.

There are a few counts of this clone. The chain couples TRBV14 to TRBJ1-2; D call uncertain. This CDR3 comprises 13 residues. V was cut by 5 bases and J by 7 bases, with 14 bases left in between. Germline V CDR1 and CDR2: SGHDN, FVKESK. The CDR3 protein is CASSKGGPFGYTF. In DNA form, the CDR3 reads TGTGCCAGCAGCAAGGGAGGGCCCTTTGGCTACACCTTC. The variable domain in full, with the rest retrieved from reference TRBV14 and TRBJ1-2, is EAGVTQFPSHSVIEKGQTVTLRCDPISGHDNLYWYRRVMGKEIKFLLHFVKESKQDESGMPNNRFLAERTGGTYSTLKVQPAELEDSGVYFCASSKGGPFGYTFGSGTRLTVV.

The chain joins TRBV15 to TRBJ2-1; TRBD1 aligns across 7 bases. The CDR3 is 15 amino acids. Germline-derived CDR1 and CDR2 are LNHNV and YYDKDF (reference sequence). J lost 4 bases, V lost 0 bases, and 3 bases had no gene match. The CDR3 nucleotides are TGTGCCACCAGCAGAGAAGGGACAGTGTACAATGAGCAGTTCTTC. Translating it yields CATSREGTVYNEQFF. The variable domain in full, completed from reference TRBV15 and TRBJ2-1, reads DAMVIQNPRYQVTQFGKPVTLSCSQTLNHNVMYWYQQKSSQAPKLLFHYYDKDFNNEADTPDNFQSRRPNTSFCFLDIRSPGLGDTAMYLCATSREGTVYNEQFFGPGTRLTVL.

This chain links TRBV6-5 with TRBJ2-1, with TRBD1 as a possible D gene (6 bases). This CDR3 is 14 amino acids long. V was pared by 4 bases and J by 6 bases, with 13 bases between. Germline V CDR1 and CDR2: MNHEY, SVGAGI. CDR3 nucleotide sequence: TGTGCCAGCAGTTTCGCCAGGGGAGTCAATGAGCAGTTCTTC. Translation: CASSFARGVNEQFF.

V is TRBV19 and J is TRBJ1-5; 7 nucleotides match TRBD1. Per germline, CDR1 LNHDA and CDR2 SQIVND (reference sequence). This CDR3 has 14 residues. J gave up 3 bases and V 5 bases, and 4 bases lay outside the gene matches. The DNA of the CDR3 is TGTGCCAGTAGTTCGACAGGGTTCAATCAGCCCCAGCATTTT. Amino acid sequence: CASSSTGFNQPQHF.

The sample holds one count of this clone. The CDR3, as DNA: TGTGCCAGCAGCCCCTCTTTGGACTCCAATGAGCAGTTCTTC. This translates into CASSPSLDSNEQFF. This chain joins TRBV7-9 and TRBJ2-1, with D possibly TRBD2 on 5 matching bases. CDR3 length: 14 residues. Trimming pared 5 bases from V and 6 bases from J, leaving 14 bases between. The germline CDR1 and CDR2 sequences are SEHNR and FQNEAQ (reference sequence).

The chain combines TRBV14 with TRBJ2-3, with unresolved D. The CDR3 consists of 16 residues. Germline V gives CDR1 SGHDN, CDR2 FVKESK. Trimming stripped 2 bases from V and 2 bases from J, with 14 bases between. CDR3 region: CASSQIRQVLTDTQYF. The CDR3 DNA is TGTGCCAGCAGCCAAATCCGGCAGGTCCTCACAGATACGCAGTATTTT.

CDR3 region: CASSVGLAGHTGELFF. Written as DNA, the CDR3 is TGTGCCAGCAGCGTAGGACTAGCGGGACACACCGGGGAGCTGTTTTTT. The chain combines TRBV9 with TRBJ2-2; TRBD2 matches at 11 bases. The ends lost 0 bases at V and 3 bases at J; junction bases unmatched: 1. This CDR3 comprises 16 residues. Germline V gives CDR1 SGDLS, CDR2 YYNGEE.

V usage is TRBV11-2 and J usage is TRBJ2-1, with D possibly being TRBD2 (5 bases). The germline V gene encodes CDR1 SGHAT and CDR2 FQNNGV. The CDR3 runs 16 residues. The V gene lost 3 bases and the J gene lost 4 bases, with 16 bases spanning the gap. The CDR3 coding sequence is TGTGCCAGCAGCTTTTTCGGGATTTCATTATACAATGAGCAGTTCTTC. Translation gives CASSFFGISLYNEQFF.

The rearrangement joins TRBV11-3 to TRBJ2-7; a weak D match, TRBD2 (5 bases). V was trimmed by 3 bases and J by 3 bases, leaving 9 bases between them. Germline loops: CDR1 SGHNT, CDR2 YENEEA. This CDR3 region has 13 residues. The CDR3 spells CASSLGEGYEQYF. DNA of the CDR3: TGTGCCAGCAGCTTGGGAGAGGGCTACGAGCAGTACTTC. Full variable domain (missing parts from reference TRBV11-3 and TRBJ2-7): EAGVVQSPRYKIIEKKQPVAFWCNPISGHNTLYWYLQNLGQGPELLIRYENEEAVDDSQLPKDRFSAERLKGVDSTLKIQPAELGDSAVYLCASSLGEGYEQYFGPGTRLTVT.

In DNA form, the CDR3 reads TGTGCCAGCAGCTTCGAAGGGACTGGGGCCAAAAACATTCAGTACTTC. It codes for CASSFEGTGAKNIQYF. V is TRBV5-6 and J is TRBJ2-4; a possible D gene is TRBD2 (6 bases). V lost 2 bases to trimming and J lost 1 base, with 13 bases between them. This CDR3 region has 16 residues. Per the germline V gene, CDR1 is SGHDT and CDR2 is YYEEEE.

CDR3 loop: CASSFRDRDEKLFF. The DNA for the CDR3 is TGTGCCAGCAGTTTCCGGGACAGGGATGAAAAACTGTTTTTT. The rearrangement joins TRBV27 to TRBJ1-4; 9 bases are shared with TRBD1. Germline V gene lookup returns CDR1 MNHEY and CDR2 SMNVEV (reference sequence). CDR3 size: 14 residues. V trimming: 3 bases; J trimming: 6 bases; junction bases outside the gene matches: 2.

The V call is TRBV7-9, the J call TRBJ2-7; weak D call: TRBD2 (6 bases). The germline V gene encodes CDR1 SEHNR and CDR2 FQNEAQ (reference sequence). The CDR3 length is 11 residues. The V and J ends lost 8 bases and 4 bases respectively, with 9 bases between them. For the CDR3, the DNA is TGTGCCAGCCTTGGGGGGTACGAGCAGTACTTC. Its protein product is CASLGGYEQYF.

The CDR3 DNA sequence: TGTGCCAGCAGCCCAGGACTCTCCCCCTCCAATGAGCAGTTCTTC. It codes for CASSPGLSPSNEQFF. V and J are TRBV6-4 and TRBJ2-1; perhaps TRBD2 as D (5 bases). The V gene lost 6 bases and the J gene lost 6 bases, with 18 bases spanning the gap. Germline V lookup: CDR1 MRHNA, CDR2 SNTAGT. The CDR3 totals 15 residues.

This chain joins TRBV28 and TRBJ1-1, with 7 nucleotides matching TRBD1. The germline V gene has CDR1 MDHEN and CDR2 SYDVKM. The CDR3 consists of 15 residues. Trimming took 6 bases from V and 1 from J; bases not matched to a gene: 8. The CDR3 nucleotides read TGTGCCAGCAGGGTTAGGGGGCTTGGGAACACTGAAGCTTTCTTT. Translated, it gives CASRVRGLGNTEAFF. Drawing the rest from reference TRBV28 and TRBJ1-1, the complete variable domain is DVKVTQSSRYLVKRTGEKVFLECVQDMDHENMFWYRQDPGLGLRLIYFSYDVKMKEKGDIPEGYSVSREKKERFSLILESASTNQTSMYLCASRVRGLGNTEAFFGQGTRLTVV.

The gene calls are TRBV7-8 and TRBJ1-3, with D perhaps matching TRBD1 (5 bases). The CDR3 sequence is 15 residues long. Trimming removed 7 bases from V and 3 bases from J, with 16 bases in between. CDR1 SGHVS and CDR2 FQNEAQ come from the germline V gene. The CDR3 here is CASNLYGGFGNTIYF. The CDR3 coding sequence is TGTGCCAGCAACCTTTACGGGGGGTTTGGAAACACCATATATTTT.

The table lists this clone with a count of one. This sequence joins TRBV11-3 and TRBJ2-3; 8 nucleotides match TRBD2. The CDR3 runs 15 residues. Germline V gene sequence: CDR1 SGHNT, CDR2 YENEEA. V was pared by 1 base and J by 5 bases, with 5 bases of the junction left unmatched. The CDR3 nucleotides are TGTGCCAGCAGCTTAGGGCGGGGGGCAAAAGATACGCAGTATTTT. Translating gives CASSLGRGAKDTQYF. The whole variable domain, remainder taken from reference TRBV11-3 and TRBJ2-3, is EAGVVQSPRYKIIEKKQPVAFWCNPISGHNTLYWYLQNLGQGPELLIRYENEEAVDDSQLPKDRFSAERLKGVDSTLKIQPAELGDSAVYLCASSLGRGAKDTQYFGPGTRLTVL.

The rearrangement links TRBV5-1 to TRBJ2-3; 7 bases line up with TRBD2. CDR1 and CDR2 (germline): SGHRS, YFSETQ. V trimming: 2 bases; J trimming: 6 bases; junction bases outside the gene matches: 12. CDR3 length: 16 amino acids. CDR3 loop: CASSLLYGTKGDTQYF. DNA for the CDR3: TGCGCCAGCAGCTTACTGTACGGGACTAAAGGGGATACGCAGTATTTT.

CDR3: CARGLAGANNEQFF. The DNA of the CDR3 is TGTGCCAGGGGACTAGCGGGGGCCAACAATGAGCAGTTCTTC. The rearrangement links TRBV2 to TRBJ2-1, with TRBD2 identical over 14 bases. With 9 bases clipped from V and 5 bases from J, the junction kept 3 bases outside the gene matches. CDR1 SNHLY and CDR2 FYNNEI come from the germline V gene. The CDR3 contains 14 residues. The whole variable domain, filled in from reference TRBV2 and TRBJ2-1, reads EPEVTQTPSHQVTQMGQEVILRCVPISNHLYFYWYRQILGQKVEFLVSFYNNEISEKSEIFDDQFSVERPDGSNFTLKIRSTKLEDSAMYFCARGLAGANNEQFFGPGTRLTVL.

V usage is TRBV6-6 and J usage is TRBJ2-7, with 8 bases identical to TRBD2. Germline values: CDR1 MNHNY, CDR2 SVGAGI (reference sequence). The length of the CDR3 is 16 residues. J was trimmed by 4 bases and V by 0 bases; bases with no gene match: 8. CDR3 region: CASSYSRTGGMYEQYF. DNA for the CDR3: TGTGCCAGCAGTTACTCGCGTACGGGAGGGATGTACGAGCAGTACTTC.

This chain joins TRBV30 and TRBJ2-2, with 9 bases that match TRBD1. With V trimmed by 4 bases and J by 3 bases, 9 bases remained unmatched. Germline loops: CDR1 GTSNPN, CDR2 SVGIG (reference sequence). CDR3 length: 16 residues. In DNA, the CDR3 is TGTGCCTGGACGGACAGGGGACGTCTGGACACCGGGGAGCTGTTTTTT. It encodes CAWTDRGRLDTGELFF.

The V call is TRBV11-2, the J call TRBJ1-3; 9 bases are a match to TRBD1. CDR1 is SGHAT and CDR2 is FQNNGV in the germline V gene. The ends lost 1 base at V and 3 bases at J; junction bases unmatched: 13. The CDR3 consists of 19 residues. This CDR3 is CASSLVPRRRQGGGNTIYF. The CDR3 bases are TGTGCCAGCAGCTTAGTGCCCCGTCGGAGACAGGGGGGTGGAAACACCATATATTTT.

This clone has a handful of counts. This chain joins TRBV5-6 and TRBJ2-3, with 7 bases matching TRBD2. The CDR3 length is 18 residues. Trimming took 4 bases from V and 0 from J; bases not matched to a gene: 14. From germline, CDR1 is SGHDT and CDR2 YYEEEE. CDR3 loop: CASSRKRSGIISTDTQYF. In nucleotides, the CDR3 is TGTGCCAGCAGCCGAAAGAGGAGCGGGATTATTAGCACAGATACGCAGTATTTT.

Written as DNA, the CDR3 is TGTGCCAGCAGTTTTCTTGCGACTATTAGCGGGAGGGGGGTAACTGGCAATGAGCAGTTCTTC. Translating it yields CASSFLATISGRGVTGNEQFF. This chain connects TRBV27 to TRBJ2-1, with TRBD2 matching 11 bases. V lost 3 bases and J lost 6; bases outside the gene matches: 22. CDR3 length: 21 amino acids. Germline CDR1 MNHEY, CDR2 SMNVEV (reference sequence).

The V call is TRBV18, the J call TRBJ2-3; D unclear. V gave up 0 bases and J gave up 5 bases, with 9 bases separating them. CDR1 KGHSH and CDR2 LQKENI come from the germline V gene. The CDR3 is 14 residues long. Here the CDR3 reads CASSPPTSRDTQYF. The CDR3 DNA reads as TGTGCCAGCTCACCACCGACCTCTAGAGATACGCAGTATTTT.

The genes are TRBV7-2 and TRBJ2-2; TRBD2 is a possible D gene (6 bases). CDR1 is SGHTA, CDR2 FQGNSA, per germline. Trimming took 5 bases from V and 5 from J, leaving 12 bases between them. This CDR3 has 14 residues. CDR3 residues: CASSGRERTGELFF. The CDR3 bases are TGTGCCAGCAGCGGACGGGAGCGTACCGGGGAGCTGTTTTTT.

V and J are TRBV28 and TRBJ1-1; D might be TRBD1 (5 bases). The CDR3 runs to 14 residues. Germline assignment: CDR1 MDHEN and CDR2 SYDVKM. Deletions cut 5 bases from V and 1 base from J, with 11 bases between. CDR3 region: CASSPGTKNTEAFF. For the CDR3, the DNA is TGTGCCAGCAGTCCCGGGACTAAGAACACTGAAGCTTTCTTT.

The chain uses TRBV28 and TRBJ1-2; possibly TRBD1 for D (5 bases). V lost 6 bases, J lost 13 bases, and 18 bases lay in between. Looked up from germline, CDR1 is MDHEN and CDR2 is SYDVKM. CDR3 length: 12 amino acids. This CDR3 is CASSKLDSTPTF. In nucleotides, the CDR3 is TGTGCCAGCAGCAAACTCGACAGTACTCCCACCTTC.